Listed below are T cell receptor beta chains from one sample, sequenced in a study of identical twins. TCRdb passed the 5' RACE reads through MiXCR, listing each CDR3 protein once. The sample lists 200,000 to 250,000 distinct CDR3 sequences, more than 9.5% occurring once. The sample was also linked to a second study, of yellow fever vaccine responses in identical twins.

The sample comprised memory (CD45RO+) T cells sorted from blood. The source is a woman between 18 and 30 years old in good health. The CDR3 runs from the conserved cysteine through the conserved F or W. D genes are given only for firm matches. Size tells how often a clone was seen (once, few, many) or the class of an expanded clone, and some rows leave it out.

j_gene: TRBJ2-1
abundance: NA
v_gene: TRBV7-9
d_gene: NA
CDR3nt: TGTGCCAGCAACCTTCAGGGGGGGCCAAATGAGCAGTTCTTC
CDR3aa: CASNLQGGPNEQFF

j_gene: TRBJ1-5
abundance: few
v_gene: TRBV2
d_gene: NA
CDR3nt: TGTGCCAGCAGTGAACGCACACCCAATCAGCCCCAGCATTTT
CDR3aa: CASSERTPNQPQHF

j_gene: TRBJ2-1
abundance: NA
v_gene: TRBV2
d_gene: TRBD1
CDR3nt: TGTGCCAGCACCTCACAGGGGTACAATGAGCAGTTCTTC
CDR3aa: CASTSQGYNEQFF

j_gene: TRBJ2-5
abundance: NA
v_gene: TRBV20-1
d_gene: TRBD2
CDR3nt: TGCAGTGCTCGACTAGCGGTGGCCCAGTACTTC
CDR3aa: CSARLAVAQYF

j_gene: TRBJ1-2
abundance: few
v_gene: TRBV4-2
d_gene: NA
CDR3nt: TGTGCCAGCAGCCAAGCGGCAAATTCTAACTATGGCTACACCTTC
CDR3aa: CASSQAANSNYGYTF

j_gene: TRBJ1-2
abundance: few
v_gene: TRBV18
d_gene: NA
CDR3nt: TGTGCCAGCTCAACACAGGGCAGGGTCCATGGCTACACCTTC
CDR3aa: CASSTQGRVHGYTF

j_gene: TRBJ2-2
abundance: few
v_gene: TRBV20-1
d_gene: NA
CDR3nt: TGCAGTGCCACAACTGGCCCCGGGGAGCTGTTTTTT
CDR3aa: CSATTGPGELFF

j_gene: TRBJ2-2
abundance: large
v_gene: TRBV20-1
d_gene: NA
CDR3nt: TGCAGTGCTTCTCTTGCGTCGGGCACCGGGGAGCTGTTTTTT
CDR3aa: CSASLASGTGELFF

j_gene: TRBJ1-5
abundance: NA
v_gene: TRBV12-3/TRBV12-4
d_gene: NA
CDR3nt: TGTGCCAGCAGTTTGGACGCGGGGCAGCCCCAGCATTTT
CDR3aa: CASSLDAGQPQHF

j_gene: TRBJ2-7
abundance: few
v_gene: TRBV5-1
d_gene: NA
CDR3nt: TGCGCCAGCAGCTTGAATTCCCCCACCTACGAGCAGTACTTC
CDR3aa: CASSLNSPTYEQYF

j_gene: TRBJ2-7
abundance: few
v_gene: TRBV20-1
d_gene: NA
CDR3nt: TGCAGTGCCGTGCAGGGGTCGGACGAGCAGTACTTC
CDR3aa: CSAVQGSDEQYF

j_gene: TRBJ2-1
abundance: few
v_gene: TRBV5-1
d_gene: TRBD1
CDR3nt: TGCGCCAGCAGCCCAACAGGGGGACCCAATATGGAGCAGTTCTTC
CDR3aa: CASSPTGGPNMEQFF

j_gene: TRBJ2-1
abundance: few
v_gene: TRBV30
d_gene: NA
CDR3nt: TGTGCCTGGAGCGTAGGAGGGGAGCAGTTCTTC
CDR3aa: CAWSVGGEQFF

j_gene: TRBJ1-5
abundance: NA
v_gene: TRBV20-1
d_gene: NA
CDR3nt: TGCAGTGCTCTGACAGTAAATCAGCCCCAGCATTTT
CDR3aa: CSALTVNQPQHF

j_gene: TRBJ2-7
abundance: many
v_gene: TRBV12-3/TRBV12-4
d_gene: NA
CDR3nt: TGTGCCAGCGCCACAGGGATGTCCTACGAGCAGTACTTC
CDR3aa: CASATGMSYEQYF

j_gene: TRBJ2-4
abundance: NA
v_gene: TRBV20-1
d_gene: NA
CDR3nt: TGCAGTGCCGCGGCAGGGCAAAACATTCAGTACTTC
CDR3aa: CSAAAGQNIQYF

j_gene: TRBJ2-5
abundance: NA
v_gene: TRBV27
d_gene: NA
CDR3nt: TGTGCCAGCAGTAACCACAGGGACTGGAGAGAGACCCAGTACTTC
CDR3aa: CASSNHRDWRETQYF

j_gene: TRBJ1-6
abundance: NA
v_gene: TRBV7-2
d_gene: NA
CDR3nt: TGTGCCAGCAGCTTAGCGGGCGGGTATAATTCACCCCTCCACTTT
CDR3aa: CASSLAGGYNSPLHF

j_gene: TRBJ2-5
abundance: NA
v_gene: TRBV20-1
d_gene: NA
CDR3nt: TGCAGTGCTAGAGATCAAGGGATACGGGAGACCCAGTACTTC
CDR3aa: CSARDQGIRETQYF

j_gene: TRBJ2-2
abundance: NA
v_gene: TRBV2
d_gene: TRBD2
CDR3nt: TGTGCCAGCAGGACTAGCCAGACCGGGGAGCTGTTTTTT
CDR3aa: CASRTSQTGELFF

j_gene: TRBJ2-1
abundance: many
v_gene: TRBV12-3/TRBV12-4
d_gene: NA
CDR3nt: TGTGCCAGCAGTACGGGCAATGAGCAGTTCTTC
CDR3aa: CASSTGNEQFF

j_gene: TRBJ2-7
abundance: few
v_gene: TRBV20-1
d_gene: TRBD2
CDR3nt: TGCAGTGCTAGGGAAGGACTAGGAGGCTACGAGCAGTACTTC
CDR3aa: CSAREGLGGYEQYF

j_gene: TRBJ1-1
abundance: few
v_gene: TRBV3-1
d_gene: NA
CDR3nt: TGTGCCAGCAGTCTAATTGACGGGAACACTGAAGCTTTCTTT
CDR3aa: CASSLIDGNTEAFF

j_gene: TRBJ1-6
abundance: NA
v_gene: TRBV7-2
d_gene: NA
CDR3nt: TGTGCCAGCAGCCAGACAGGCAACTATAATTCACCCCTCCACTTT
CDR3aa: CASSQTGNYNSPLHF

j_gene: TRBJ2-3
abundance: few
v_gene: TRBV7-2
d_gene: NA
CDR3nt: TGTGCCAGCAGCTTTTCCGGCGCGGTCACAGATACGCAGTATTTT
CDR3aa: CASSFSGAVTDTQYF

j_gene: TRBJ1-5
abundance: few
v_gene: TRBV20-1
d_gene: NA
CDR3nt: TGCAGTGCTAGGTGCGATAATCAGCCCCAGCATTTT
CDR3aa: CSARCDNQPQHF

j_gene: TRBJ2-2
abundance: NA
v_gene: TRBV20-1
d_gene: TRBD2
CDR3nt: TGCAGTGCTAGAGGGGGACTAGGCCTTTCCGGGGAGCTGTTTTTT
CDR3aa: CSARGGLGLSGELFF

j_gene: TRBJ2-3
abundance: few
v_gene: TRBV5-1
d_gene: TRBD2
CDR3nt: TGCGCCAGCAGCTTTAGCGGGACCACAGATACGCAGTATTTT
CDR3aa: CASSFSGTTDTQYF

j_gene: TRBJ2-7
abundance: few
v_gene: TRBV20-1
d_gene: TRBD1
CDR3nt: TGCAGTGCTGACGGGACAGGGGGTGTCTACGAGCAGTACTTC
CDR3aa: CSADGTGGVYEQYF

j_gene: TRBJ2-3
abundance: few
v_gene: TRBV7-2
d_gene: NA
CDR3nt: TGTGCCAGCAGCTTAGCGGGGTCTAGCACAGATACGCAGTATTTT
CDR3aa: CASSLAGSSTDTQYF

j_gene: TRBJ2-7
abundance: many
v_gene: TRBV20-1
d_gene: TRBD1
CDR3nt: TGCAGTGCTAGAGCTCGGGACAGTTCCTACGAGCAGTACTTC
CDR3aa: CSARARDSSYEQYF

j_gene: TRBJ2-1
abundance: few
v_gene: TRBV6-1
d_gene: NA
CDR3nt: TGTGCCAGCAACCGGCTAGATCATAATGAGCAGTTCTTC
CDR3aa: CASNRLDHNEQFF

j_gene: TRBJ1-4
abundance: few
v_gene: TRBV6-4
d_gene: NA
CDR3nt: TGTGCCAGCAGTGTTGATCTTAATGAAAAACTGTTTTTT
CDR3aa: CASSVDLNEKLFF

j_gene: TRBJ2-7
abundance: NA
v_gene: TRBV4-2
d_gene: TRBD2
CDR3nt: TGTGCCAGCAGCCAAGATCCTAGCGGGAGTGTCTACGAGCAGTACTTC
CDR3aa: CASSQDPSGSVYEQYF

j_gene: TRBJ2-6
abundance: NA
v_gene: TRBV2
d_gene: TRBD1
CDR3nt: TGTGCCAGCAGGGCCGGGACAGGGAGCTCTGAGGCCAACGTCCTGACTTTC
CDR3aa: CASRAGTGSSEANVLTF

j_gene: TRBJ2-1
abundance: NA
v_gene: TRBV25-1
d_gene: NA
CDR3nt: TGTGCCAGCAGTGCCCCCACTAAGCGCAATGAGCAGTTCTTC
CDR3aa: CASSAPTKRNEQFF

j_gene: TRBJ1-6
abundance: NA
v_gene: TRBV11-1
d_gene: TRBD1
CDR3nt: TGTGCCAGCAGCGGTACAGGCGTCTCGACAGGGTTGGGTTCACCCCTCCACTTT
CDR3aa: CASSGTGVSTGLGSPLHF

j_gene: TRBJ2-3
abundance: few
v_gene: TRBV12-3/TRBV12-4
d_gene: TRBD2
CDR3nt: TGTGCCAGCAGTTTAGGGGAGGGCCCAGATACGCAGTATTTT
CDR3aa: CASSLGEGPDTQYF

j_gene: TRBJ2-3
abundance: NA
v_gene: TRBV24-1
d_gene: TRBD2
CDR3nt: TGTGCCACCAGTGATCGGGCTAGCGGGGAGACAGATACGCAGTATTTT
CDR3aa: CATSDRASGETDTQYF

j_gene: TRBJ2-3
abundance: few
v_gene: TRBV7-2
d_gene: NA
CDR3nt: TGTGCCAGCAGCTTAGTAGGGGGACAAAATACGCAGTATTTT
CDR3aa: CASSLVGGQNTQYF

j_gene: TRBJ2-3
abundance: NA
v_gene: TRBV3-1
d_gene: TRBD1
CDR3nt: TGTGCCAGCAGTCACAGGGACAGGGGAGGAGATACGCAGTATTTT
CDR3aa: CASSHRDRGGDTQYF

j_gene: TRBJ2-3
abundance: few
v_gene: TRBV5-1
d_gene: NA
CDR3nt: TGCGCCAGCAGCTTGGGGTCTTCTACTAGCACAGATACGCAGTATTTT
CDR3aa: CASSLGSSTSTDTQYF

j_gene: TRBJ2-1
abundance: few
v_gene: TRBV3-1
d_gene: TRBD2
CDR3nt: TGTGCCAGCAGCCAATCTAGCGGGATGAGGGAGCAGTTCTTC
CDR3aa: CASSQSSGMREQFF

j_gene: TRBJ2-5
abundance: NA
v_gene: TRBV20-1
d_gene: TRBD2
CDR3nt: TGCAGTGCAGAGCTAGCGGGAGGCCGAGAGACCCAGTACTTC
CDR3aa: CSAELAGGRETQYF

j_gene: TRBJ2-5
abundance: few
v_gene: TRBV5-1
d_gene: NA
CDR3nt: TGCGCCAGCAAACGGAACCAAGAGACCCAGTACTTC
CDR3aa: CASKRNQETQYF

j_gene: TRBJ2-3
abundance: few
v_gene: TRBV20-1
d_gene: NA
CDR3nt: TGCAGTGCCGATGTTAGGGAGGGGGCAGATACGCAGTATTTT
CDR3aa: CSADVREGADTQYF

j_gene: TRBJ1-1
abundance: NA
v_gene: TRBV7-9
d_gene: TRBD1
CDR3nt: TGTGCCAGCAGCCCCCGACAGGGGGCGAACACTGAAGCTTTCTTT
CDR3aa: CASSPRQGANTEAFF

j_gene: TRBJ2-7
abundance: few
v_gene: TRBV10-3
d_gene: NA
CDR3nt: TGTGCCATCAGTGTAGGGATAGAGCAGTACTTC
CDR3aa: CAISVGIEQYF